The present entry profiles one T cell receptor (beta chain) with its context. Its antigen is as yet unknown. Autoimmune disease history or systemic immunosuppression was exclusionary. This specimen comes from a study of OX40 agonist ivuxolimab in advanced cancers. Points from the study as a whole: Among the least clonally expanded were partial responders at 0.1-3.0 mg/kg. CD8+ T cells averaged more expanded clones than CD4+.

Trimming took off 4 bases at V and 7 bases at J, with 11 bases between the two ends. This CDR3 spans 12 amino acids. Germline V CDR1 and CDR2: SGHDT, YYEEEE. Data came from immunoSEQ multiplex PCR; TCRdb stores just in-frame clones and leaves some out. The table lists approximately 40,000 clones, about 90% of them singletons. The material sequenced was CD4+ or CD8+ T cells sorted from blood, taken in a trial of the OX40 agonist ivuxolimab. This TCR came from an adult with an advanced solid tumor such as melanoma, head and neck, liver or kidney cancer. The chain joins TRBV5-6 to TRBJ1-1, with D possibly being TRBD1 (5 bases). For the CDR3, the DNA is TGTGCCAGCAGCAGCGACAGCGATGAAGCTTTCTTT. This sequence encodes CASSSDSDEAFF.